This T cell receptor (beta chain) came from a study of blood T cell repertoires in COVID-19. Whole-study context: Specimens from acute and convalescent COVID-19 originated in the United States, Italy and Spain. T cells, B-cell-depleted T cells, or PBMCs supplied cDNA or gDNA.

The CDR3 consists of 11 residues. Germline CDR1 KGHSH, CDR2 LQKENI. Trimming took 6 bases from V and 10 from J, leaving 10 bases between them. Original analysis: Amplification from reference gene primers served as the basis for estimated nucleated cell counts. Data came from immunoSEQ multiplex PCR; TCRdb stores just in-frame clones and leaves some out. The V and J calls and clone size were taken over from that table, and D and trimming were inferred from the DNA. Of tens of thousands of clones listed, more than 75% are singletons. The sequenced material came from peripheral blood. The clonotype originates from a man in his fifties with acute or convalescent COVID-19. The chain recombines TRBV18 with TRBJ2-1; maybe TRBD1 (6 bases). Here the CDR3 reads CASSPGTEQFF. CDR3 coding DNA: TGTGCCAGCTCTCCCGGGACAGAGCAGTTCTTC.